This record covers a single TCR beta chain. Within the sample, other DNA sequences also encode this same CDR3. The V end was cut by 0 bases, the J end by 8 bases, with 8 bases between. The CDR3 sequence is 13 residues long. Germline values: CDR1 SGHRS, CDR2 YFSETQ. Every contributor of samples was a Caucasian grown-up residing in Nashville, Tennessee. The sample belongs to a study of shared clonotypes between healthy human individuals. In the original analysis: Quality scores were absent from the junction-only immunoSEQ sequences, so filtering differed. This table comes from immunoSEQ multiplex PCR, and its TCRdb copy is limited to in-frame clones, with some not included. V, J and clone size derive from that table, while D and trimming were established from the DNA sequence. The table includes 1,500,000 or so clones, roughly 96% detected once.

This clonotype was sampled from a young man in good health. Input material: naive CD4+ T cells sorted from blood. Indicated subset: CD45RA+ positively selected. The rearrangement joins TRBV5-1 to TRBJ2-2; no clear D gene. The CDR3 bases are TGCGCCAGCAGCTTGGAAGTGGCGGGGGAGCTGTTTTTT. Translating it yields CASSLEVAGELFF.